This T cell receptor beta chain is from a study of T cells expressing NK-cell markers. Study-wide context: Eight donors were sequenced, seven testing HCMV-seropositive and one testing seronegative. The study's findings and limits: CD8+ T cells in 5 to 7 donors included dominant NKG2C+ clonotypes at 1.0-7.0%.

TCRdb re-called the 5' RACE reads; every CDR3 protein appears as one record, without DNA. The sample totals roughly 180,000 distinct CDR3 sequences. Germline V lookup: CDR1 MDHEN, CDR2 SYDVKM. The CDR3 covers 11 residues. Regarding this clonotype: What it binds is unknown.

Material: blood T cells: a sorted CD56 or NKG2C T cell subset, CD4+ or CD8+ T cells, or bulk PBMC T cells (not recorded which). The clonotype comes from a woman between 18 and 75 years old in good health. The chain links TRBV28 to TRBJ2-3. The CDR3: CASGITDTQYF.